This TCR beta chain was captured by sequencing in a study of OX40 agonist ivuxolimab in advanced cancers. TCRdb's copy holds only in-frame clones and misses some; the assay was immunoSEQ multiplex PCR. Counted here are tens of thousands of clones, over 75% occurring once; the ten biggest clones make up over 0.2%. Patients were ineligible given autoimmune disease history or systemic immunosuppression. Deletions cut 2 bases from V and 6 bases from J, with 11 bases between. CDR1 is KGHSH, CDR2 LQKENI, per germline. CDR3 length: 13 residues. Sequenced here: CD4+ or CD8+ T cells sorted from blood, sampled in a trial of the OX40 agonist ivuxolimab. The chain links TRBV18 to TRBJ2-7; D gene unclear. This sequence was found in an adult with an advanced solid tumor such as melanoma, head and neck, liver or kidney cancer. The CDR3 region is CASSPTDPAEQYF. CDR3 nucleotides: TGTGCCAGCTCACCAACGGACCCCGCCGAGCAGTACTTC.